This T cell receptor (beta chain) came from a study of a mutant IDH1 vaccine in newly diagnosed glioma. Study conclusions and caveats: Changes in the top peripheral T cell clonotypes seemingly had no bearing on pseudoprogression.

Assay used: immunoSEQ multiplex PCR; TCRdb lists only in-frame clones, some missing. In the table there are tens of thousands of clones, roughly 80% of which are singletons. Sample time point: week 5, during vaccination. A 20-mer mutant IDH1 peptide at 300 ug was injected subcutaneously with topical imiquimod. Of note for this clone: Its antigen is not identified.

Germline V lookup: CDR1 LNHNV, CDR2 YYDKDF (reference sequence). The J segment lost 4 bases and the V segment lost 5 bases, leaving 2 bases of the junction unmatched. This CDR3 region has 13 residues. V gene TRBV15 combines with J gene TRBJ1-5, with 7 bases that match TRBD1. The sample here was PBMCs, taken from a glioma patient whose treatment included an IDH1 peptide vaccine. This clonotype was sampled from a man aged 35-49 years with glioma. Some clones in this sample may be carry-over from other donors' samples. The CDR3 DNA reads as TGTGCCACCAGCGCGGACAGGAATCAGCCCCAGCATTTT. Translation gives CATSADRNQPQHF.